This entry features one T cell receptor beta chain sequence. Its cognate antigen is unknown. This CDR3 is missing its conserved last phenylalanine or tryptophan, likely due to a read error. It is unclear where the CDR3 begins or ends on the DNA, so no DNA is shown, and the CDR3 is as TCRdb lists it. These data are taken from a study of Graves' ophthalmopathy and Graves' hyperthyroidism. Study outcomes and limitations: Blood also contained most of the expanded thyroid clonotypes above 0.001 frequency.

Germline CDR1 SNHLY, CDR2 FYNNEI. The CDR3 comprises 9 residues, both ends counted. Amplifying from RNA transcripts, the study obtained TCR beta CDR3 regions. Investigators did first-round RT-PCR with HTBI primers, then second-round multiplex PCR. TCRdb reprocessed the multiplex PCR reads via MiXCR and lists one record per CDR3 protein. The sample lists about 740,000 distinct CDR3 sequences, approximately 40% seen once, with roughly 45% in the top ten. The rearrangement uses TRBV2 and TRBJ1-6. This clonotype originated in an adult man with Graves' ophthalmopathy. Sample: peripheral blood. Here the CDR3 reads CASSVGKNY.